Presented here are 19 T cell receptor beta chains from one specimen sequenced in a study of blood T cell repertoires in COVID-19. This table comes from immunoSEQ multiplex PCR, and its TCRdb copy is limited to in-frame clones, with some not included. This table has roughly 150,000 clones, roughly nine tenths appearing once. Specimen: peripheral blood. Source of these receptors: a woman aged 70-85 years with acute or convalescent COVID-19.

This sequence joins TRBV2 and TRBJ2-1; D may be TRBD2 (6 bases). V shed 7 bases and J shed 1 base, with 14 bases lying between them. The CDR3 length is 15 residues. Looked up from germline, CDR1 is SNHLY and CDR2 is FYNNEI. The CDR3 nucleotides read TGTGCCAGCAAAAATCTGGGGGGATCCTACAATGAGCAGTTCTTC. It codes for CASKNLGGSYNEQFF. The whole variable domain, remainder taken from reference TRBV2 and TRBJ2-1, is EPEVTQTPSHQVTQMGQEVILRCVPISNHLYFYWYRQILGQKVEFLVSFYNNEISEKSEIFDDQFSVERPDGSNFTLKIRSTKLEDSAMYFCASKNLGGSYNEQFFGPGTRLTVL.

The chain is built from TRBV4-3 and TRBJ1-3, with no clear D. The V end lost 0 bases, the J end lost 4 bases, and 13 bases lay between the germline ends. This CDR3 has 16 amino acids. Germline loops: CDR1 LGHNA, CDR2 YSLEER. The CDR3 sequence is CASSQEPPPGGNTIYF. The DNA of the CDR3 is TGCGCCAGCAGCCAAGAGCCCCCTCCGGGAGGAAACACCATATATTTT.

The chain uses TRBV28 and TRBJ1-1, with TRBD1 matching over 7 bases. This CDR3 contains 14 residues. Germline V CDR1 and CDR2: MDHEN, SYDVKM. J lost 4 bases, V lost 6 bases, and 8 bases had no gene match. The CDR3 sequence is CASSRGTVTTEAFF. The CDR3, as DNA: TGTGCCAGCAGCCGCGGGACAGTCACCACTGAAGCTTTCTTT.

This clone has only a few counts. The J gene is TRBJ2-7, the V gene TRBV18, with 8 bases that match TRBD1. The J segment lost 2 bases and the V segment lost 5 bases, leaving 5 bases of the junction unmatched. CDR3 size: 14 residues. Germline V gene lookup returns CDR1 KGHSH and CDR2 LQKENI. For the CDR3, the DNA is TGTGCCAGCTCAGCCGGGACAGGCCCCTACGAGCAGTACTTC. It is translated as CASSAGTGPYEQYF.

J is TRBJ1-5 and V is TRBV5-6, with unresolved D. The CDR3 spans 14 residues. Trimming pared 0 bases from V and 4 bases from J, leaving 8 bases between. Germline values: CDR1 SGHDT, CDR2 YYEEEE. The CDR3 nucleotides read TGTGCCAGCAGCTTGGGGTCAGTAAATCAGCCCCAGCATTTT. This gives the protein CASSLGSVNQPQHF.

The rearrangement links TRBV3-1 (or the pseudogene TRBV3-2) to TRBJ1-3, with D perhaps matching TRBD1 (5 bases). Germline V gene lookup returns CDR1 LGHDT and CDR2 YNNKEL (reference sequence). The CDR3 contains 17 residues. The V gene lost 4 bases and the J gene lost 4 bases, with 20 bases spanning the gap. The CDR3 protein is CASSPPLPPGSGNTIYF. CDR3 nucleotide sequence: TGTGCCAGCAGCCCCCCCCTTCCCCCAGGGTCAGGAAACACCATATATTTT.

The CDR3 loop reads CASRGLAGITDTQYF. CDR3 DNA: TGTGCCAGTAGGGGACTAGCGGGGATCACAGATACGCAGTATTTT. The chain joins TRBV19 to TRBJ2-3, with 13 bases lining up with TRBD2. CDR1 is LNHDA and CDR2 is SQIVND in the germline V gene (reference sequence). The CDR3 is 15 amino acids. Trimming took 6 bases from V and 2 from J; bases not matched to a gene: 2. The variable domain in full, with the rest retrieved from reference TRBV19 and TRBJ2-3, is DGGITQSPKYLFRKEGQNVTLSCEQNLNHDAMYWYRQDPGQGLRLIYYSQIVNDFQKGDIAEGYSVSREKKESFPLTVTSAQKNPTAFYLCASRGLAGITDTQYFGPGTRLTVL.

The rearrangement joins TRBV5-4 to TRBJ1-2; 9 bases are a match to TRBD1. From germline, CDR1 is SGHNT and CDR2 YYREEE (reference sequence). CDR3 size: 13 residues. V shed 4 bases and J 8 bases; nucleotides not matched to a gene: 6. The CDR3 sequence is CASSLQGAMGYTF. Here the CDR3 DNA reads TGTGCCAGCAGCCTACAGGGGGCAATGGGCTACACCTTC.

This clone was seen more than once but under ten times. The V gene is TRBV19, the J gene TRBJ1-1; 8 positions agree with TRBD1. The CDR3 has 16 residues. Per germline, CDR1 LNHDA and CDR2 SQIVND (reference sequence). Trimming at V came to 11 bases and at J to 1 base, leaving 15 bases not matched to a gene. CDR3 nucleotides: TGTGCCTCTCAGCGGGCGGCAGGGGGCGGGAACACTGAAGCTTTCTTT. Translating gives CASQRAAGGGNTEAFF.

CDR3 amino acids: CASSRTGDGTEAFF. The CDR3 DNA sequence: TGTGCCAGCAGCCGAACAGGGGACGGCACTGAAGCTTTCTTT. V usage is TRBV3-1 (or the pseudogene TRBV3-2) and J usage is TRBJ1-1, with 7 nucleotides matching TRBD1. With V trimmed by 4 bases and J by 4 bases, 6 bases remained unmatched. The CDR3 spans 14 residues. Germline CDR1 and CDR2: LGHDT and YNNKEL (reference sequence).

The V gene is TRBV7-9, the J gene TRBJ2-1; 13 positions agree with TRBD2. V trimming: 4 bases; J trimming: 6 bases; junction bases outside the gene matches: 15. CDR3 length: 19 amino acids. The germline gives CDR1 SEHNR, CDR2 FQNEAQ (reference sequence). The CDR3 DNA reads as TGTGCCAGCAGCTCCGGGACTAGCGGGGCGGCTTTCCTAGCCAATGAGCAGTTCTTC. Protein product: CASSSGTSGAAFLANEQFF.

This clone appeared a single time. The CDR3 ends on some other residue instead of the conserved phenylalanine or tryptophan, so this is likely a read error. The limits of the CDR3 on the DNA are not certain, so only TCRdb's listed CDR3 is given. This chain joins TRBV10-3 and TRBJ2-7; no check of the table's D call, TRBD1, against the DNA was made. Germline V CDR1 and CDR2: ENHRY, SYGVKD. The CDR3 region is 13 residues in length, termini included. The CDR3 is CAISEGAEGTGQI.

This clone showed up just a few times. The chain combines TRBV7-9 with TRBJ1-6, with D unresolved. Germline CDR1 reads SEHNR; CDR2 reads FQNEAQ (reference sequence). The CDR3 totals 12 residues. Trimming pared 2 bases from V and 9 bases from J, leaving 5 bases between. CDR3 sequence reads: CASSLTASPLHF. DNA for the CDR3: TGTGCCAGCAGCTTAACAGCTTCACCCCTCCACTTT.

The chain carries TRBV19 and TRBJ1-5; tentative D call: TRBD1 (5 bases). The germline CDR1 and CDR2 sequences are LNHDA and SQIVND (reference sequence). The CDR3 spans 15 residues. Trimming took off 9 bases at V and 2 bases at J, with 17 bases between the two ends. The CDR3 sequence is CASRFSGGGNQPQHF. The CDR3 bases are TGTGCCAGCCGTTTCAGTGGAGGGGGCAATCAGCCCCAGCATTTT.

The chain is built from TRBV7-9 and TRBJ1-1, with unresolved D. V dropped 1 base and J dropped 0 bases, with 3 bases sitting between them. The length of the CDR3 is 13 residues. The V gene's germline CDR1 is SEHNR and CDR2 FQNEAQ (reference sequence). CDR3 protein: CASSLVMNTEAFF. The CDR3 region has the DNA TGTGCCAGCAGCTTAGTAATGAACACTGAAGCTTTCTTT.

This clone was found once. The V and J genes are TRBV2 and TRBJ2-7; the D is unclear. Germline lookup yields CDR1 SNHLY and CDR2 FYNNEI. This CDR3 region has 14 residues. Trimming took 4 bases from V and 1 from J, leaving 11 bases between them. The CDR3 coding sequence is TGTGCCAGCAGTGTCGACAATTGGTCCTACGAGCAGTACTTC. Translated: CASSVDNWSYEQYF.

The V call is TRBV28, the J call TRBJ1-2; the match to TRBD1 covers 10 bases. Germline V gene lookup returns CDR1 MDHEN and CDR2 SYDVKM. This CDR3 comprises 17 residues. V lost 4 bases to trimming and J lost 4 bases; unmatched junction nucleotides: 12. The CDR3 DNA follows: TGTGCCAGCAGTTCTGCTAGACAGGGGGCGAGGTCCTATGGCTACACCTTC. Encoded protein: CASSSARQGARSYGYTF.

This chain links TRBV30 with TRBJ1-4, with unresolved D. Germline CDR1 GTSNPN, CDR2 SVGIG (reference sequence). The V and J ends lost 7 bases and 5 bases respectively, with 20 bases between them. The CDR3 has 15 residues. The CDR3 DNA follows: TGTGCCTTCCTAAAGACCGCTAGGCTGAATGAAAAACTGTTTTTT. Amino acid sequence: CAFLKTARLNEKLFF.

The CDR3 sequence is CASSIDLGVWRDTF. Here the CDR3 DNA reads TGTGCCAGTAGTATAGATCTCGGGGTCTGGCGGGACACCTTC. This chain uses TRBV19 with TRBJ1-2; D call uncertain. Germline V lookup: CDR1 LNHDA, CDR2 SQIVND (reference sequence). The V end lost 0 bases, the J end lost 12 bases, and 17 bases lay between the germline ends. The CDR3 loop spans 14 amino acids.